This T cell receptor beta chain was profiled in a study of blood T cell repertoires in COVID-19. In the study overall: The analysed material was cDNA or gDNA that came from T cells, B-cell-depleted T cells, or PBMCs.

Individuals drawn from some 25 US areas were about 18 to 90 years old. This CDR3 has 16 residues. Germline assignment: CDR1 LGHDT and CDR2 YNNKEL (reference sequence). Deletions cut 1 base from V and 3 bases from J, with 13 bases between. Libraries were prepared by immunoSEQ multiplex PCR; TCRdb keeps only in-frame clonotypes and omits some of them. Of 350,000 to 400,000 clones in the sample, roughly 91% were seen once. V gene TRBV3-1 (or the pseudogene TRBV3-2) combines with J gene TRBJ1-3; D unclear. Sequenced: PBMCs or T cells enriched from blood (not recorded which). The receptor's source is a woman younger than 30 who had recovered from COVID-19. This CDR3 reads CASSQVGGGVGNTIYF. The CDR3 coding sequence is TGTGCCAGCAGCCAAGTCGGCGGCGGCGTTGGAAACACCATATATTTT.